The next 19 T cell receptor beta chains were all read from a single sample in a study of cytomegalovirus exposure and HLA in healthy donors. Primers for the PCR totalled 60 Vbeta and 13 Jbeta. Assay: immunoSEQ multiplex PCR; the TCRdb copy retains only in-frame clones and omits some. The sample has around 110,000 clones, approximately 80% seen once. The sequenced material came from PBMCs. These TCRs come from a man aged 25-45 years in good health and CMV-seropositive.

V and J are TRBV2 and TRBJ1-2, with 7 bases that match TRBD1. Germline loops: CDR1 SNHLY, CDR2 FYNNEI. After removal of 1 base from V and 3 bases from J, the junction contained 8 bases not matched to a gene. The CDR3 runs 16 residues. The DNA of the CDR3 is TGTGCCAGCAGTGAAGTAACAGGGGCCGCGGACTATGGCTACACCTTC. Its translation is CASSEVTGAADYGYTF.

The CDR3: CASSVGQLAGSDTQYF. The CDR3 bases are TGTGCCAGCAGCGTAGGGCAACTAGCGGGGTCAGATACGCAGTATTTT. The rearrangement joins TRBV9 to TRBJ2-3, with 10 bases aligning to TRBD2. This CDR3 region has 16 residues. The junction had 5 bases not matched to a gene; V was cut back by 0 bases and J by 4 bases. CDR1 and CDR2 from the germline V gene are SGDLS and YYNGEE. Using reference TRBV9 and TRBJ2-3 for the parts outside the CDR3, the full variable domain is DSGVTQTPKHLITATGQRVTLRCSPRSGDLSVYWYQQSLDQGLQFLIQYYNGEERAKGNILERFSAQQFPDLHSELNLSSLELGDSALYFCASSVGQLAGSDTQYFGPGTRLTVL.

The chain recombines TRBV6-5 with TRBJ1-4; D uncertain. CDR1 and CDR2 (germline): MNHEY, SVGAGI. V gave up 7 bases and J gave up 3 bases, with 15 bases separating them. The length of the CDR3 is 15 residues. The CDR3 DNA is TGTGCCAGCAAAGAGGGATGGAATTCTAATGAAAAACTGTTTTTT. This translates into CASKEGWNSNEKLFF.

The V and J genes are TRBV29-1 and TRBJ2-5, with 11 bases lining up with TRBD1. The tail of the sequence fits TRBJ2-7 better, so the J call may be wrong. This CDR3 spans 14 amino acids. The germline V gene encodes CDR1 SQVTM and CDR2 ANQGSEA. CDR3 in DNA: TGCAGCGTCACGGGACAGGGGGTCGGATACGAGCAGTACTTC. As protein: CSVTGQGVGYEQYF.

This clone was detected only once. The rearrangement uses TRBV7-9 and TRBJ2-1, with 8 bases identical to TRBD1. CDR3 length: 15 amino acids. The trim removed 4 bases at V and 7 bases at J, leaving 9 bases unmatched. Germline V gene lookup returns CDR1 SEHNR and CDR2 FQNEAQ (reference sequence). This CDR3 reads CASSSGQGVKNEQFF. DNA for the CDR3: TGTGCCAGCAGCTCCGGACAGGGAGTAAAGAATGAGCAGTTCTTC.

V is TRBV11-3 and J is TRBJ2-2; D remains ambiguous. Germline V lookup: CDR1 SGHNT, CDR2 YENEEA. V lost 2 bases to trimming and J lost 6 bases, with 7 bases between them. CDR3 length: 13 residues. CDR3 coding DNA: TGTGCCAGCAGCTTAAGAGGCGCCGGGGAGCTGTTTTTT. Translated, it gives CASSLRGAGELFF.

The chain couples TRBV23-1 to TRBJ1-4, with 7 bases lining up with TRBD1. TRBV23-1 is assigned to the ORF class and has an uncertain function. This CDR3 is built from 15 residues. With 4 bases clipped from V and 8 bases from J, the junction kept 10 bases outside the gene matches. CDR3 coding DNA: TGCGCCAGCAGTCGACCACAGGGGATTGGGGAAAAACTGTTTTTT. This encodes CASSRPQGIGEKLFF.

The rearrangement joins TRBV25-1 to TRBJ2-2; 9 nucleotides align to TRBD1. This CDR3 contains 14 residues. Germline V gives CDR1 MGHDK, CDR2 SYGVNS. With 8 bases clipped from V and 4 bases from J, the junction kept 5 bases outside the gene matches. CDR3 protein: CASSGTGITGELFF. In DNA form, the CDR3 reads TGTGCCAGCTCCGGGACAGGGATCACCGGGGAGCTGTTTTTT.

The V call is TRBV2, the J call TRBJ1-3, with 9 bases that match TRBD1. J lost 4 bases, V lost 6 bases, and 16 bases had no gene match. The CDR3 sequence is 18 residues long. Germline V gives CDR1 SNHLY, CDR2 FYNNEI. CDR3 sequence: CASRETGGSPLRGNTIYF. The DNA for the CDR3 is TGTGCCAGCAGAGAAACAGGGGGCTCCCCCCTAAGAGGAAACACCATATATTTT.

J is TRBJ2-7 and V is TRBV6-5, with 7 positions matching TRBD1. This CDR3 contains 15 residues. The V segment lost 3 bases and the J segment 3 bases; nucleotides outside the gene matches: 8. Germline CDR1 is MNHEY and CDR2 is SVGAGI. The CDR3: CASSYRLAGGYEQYV. CDR3 coding DNA: TGTGCCAGCAGTTATCGGCTAGCAGGGGGCTACGAGCAGTACGTC.

J is TRBJ1-2 and V is TRBV11-2, with TRBD1 as a possible D gene (5 bases). Looked up from germline, CDR1 is SGHAT and CDR2 is FQNNGV. CDR3 length: 13 amino acids. V was trimmed by 3 bases and J by 8 bases, leaving 13 bases between them. Written as DNA, the CDR3 is TGTGCCAGCAGCTTGCAGGGCCTGCAGGGCTACACCTTC. Translation gives CASSLQGLQGYTF.

In DNA form, the CDR3 reads TGTGCCAGCAGTTCAACTAGCGGGAGGACAGATACGCAGTATTTT. Encoded protein: CASSSTSGRTDTQYF. The chain recombines TRBV2 with TRBJ2-3; TRBD2 aligns across 12 bases. The junction had 3 bases not matched to a gene; V was cut back by 5 bases and J by 3 bases. The CDR3 has 15 residues. CDR1 is SNHLY and CDR2 is FYNNEI in the germline V gene.

CDR3: CASRPQGATTEAFF. The CDR3 region has the DNA TGTGCCAGCAGACCACAGGGGGCAACGACTGAAGCTTTCTTT. This rearrangement joins TRBV7-9 to TRBJ1-1; 9 bases agree with TRBD1. Per the germline V gene, CDR1 is SEHNR and CDR2 is FQNEAQ (reference sequence). This CDR3 region has 14 residues. Trimming cost V 6 bases and J 5 bases; bases outside gene matches: 7.

The chain couples TRBV5-1 to TRBJ1-2; 12 bases are a match to TRBD1. Trimming took 3 bases from V and 4 from J; bases not matched to a gene: 10. Germline V lookup: CDR1 SGHRS, CDR2 YFSETQ. The CDR3 covers 17 residues. CDR3 residues: CASSWGQGAMAGYGYTF. CDR3 DNA: TGCGCCAGCAGCTGGGGACAGGGGGCAATGGCGGGCTATGGCTACACCTTC.

The chain combines TRBV6-5 with TRBJ1-2; 8 bases fit TRBD1. The germline CDR1 and CDR2 sequences are MNHEY and SVGAGI. V shed 4 bases and J 10 bases; nucleotides not matched to a gene: 14. The CDR3 is made up of 15 amino acids. The CDR3 here is CASSFRGRGQGVYTF. In nucleotides, the CDR3 is TGTGCCAGCAGTTTCAGGGGGCGCGGGCAGGGGGTCTACACCTTC.

V is TRBV7-8 and J is TRBJ2-7, with TRBD2 identical over 10 bases. Germline lookup yields CDR1 SGHVS and CDR2 FQNEAQ. This CDR3 is built from 15 residues. The ends lost 4 bases at V and 6 bases at J; junction bases unmatched: 9. CDR3: CASSWTRAGGGEQYV. The CDR3 DNA follows: TGTGCCAGCAGCTGGACCAGAGCGGGAGGGGGCGAGCAGTACGTC.

The V call is TRBV9, the J call TRBJ2-1; 10 bases align to TRBD1. The CDR3 is made up of 14 amino acids. Per the germline V gene, CDR1 is SGDLS and CDR2 is YYNGEE. The trim removed 0 bases at V and 6 bases at J, leaving 0 bases unmatched. CDR3 loop: CASSVGDRGNEQFF. The CDR3 DNA follows: TGTGCCAGCAGCGTAGGGGACAGGGGCAATGAGCAGTTCTTC.

V is TRBV30 and J is TRBJ2-3, with a tentative D call TRBD1 (5 bases). This CDR3 spans 15 amino acids. The germline V gene has CDR1 GTSNPN and CDR2 SVGIG (reference sequence). V lost 0 bases and J 3 bases, leaving 13 bases between the germline ends. The CDR3 nucleotides are TGTGCCTGGAGTGTGTCCAGGGTTGGTACAGATACGCAGTATTTT. Amino acid sequence: CAWSVSRVGTDTQYF.

The chain has TRBV7-9 and TRBJ2-5; D may be TRBD1 (5 bases). The CDR3 has 12 amino acids. Germline-derived CDR1 and CDR2 are SEHNR and FQNEAQ (reference sequence). The V end lost 5 bases, the J end lost 5 bases, and 9 bases lay between the germline ends. CDR3 sequence reads: CASSQGFETQYF. DNA of the CDR3: TGTGCCAGCAGCCAGGGATTCGAGACCCAGTACTTC.